The 32 T cell receptor beta chains below all came from one sample that was sequenced in a study of blood T cell repertoires in COVID-19. Only in-frame clones appear in the TCRdb table, and some are missing; sequencing was by immunoSEQ multiplex PCR. The sample yields about 130,000 clones, 70% to 80% seen once. The source material was peripheral blood. The receptors shown here come from a man between 60 and 75 years old who had recovered from COVID-19.

CDR3 nucleotide sequence: TGTGCCAGCTCACCCCCGGGACTACTTCAAGAGACCCAGTACTTC. The encoded protein is CASSPPGLLQETQYF. This chain uses TRBV18 with TRBJ2-5, with TRBD2 identical over 7 bases. Germline V gives CDR1 KGHSH, CDR2 LQKENI. This CDR3 contains 15 residues. V gave up 3 bases and J gave up 2 bases; unmatched junction bases: 6.

V gene TRBV2 combines with J gene TRBJ1-1; D ambiguous. This CDR3 comprises 14 residues. V was trimmed by 10 bases and J by 0 bases, leaving 15 bases between them. Germline loops: CDR1 SNHLY, CDR2 FYNNEI. The CDR3 region is CATLEAVMNTEAFF. The CDR3 DNA reads as TGTGCCACCCTAGAGGCGGTGATGAACACTGAAGCTTTCTTT.

The V call is TRBV18, the J call TRBJ2-3, with 9 bases fitting TRBD2. CDR3 size: 15 residues. CDR1 is KGHSH, CDR2 LQKENI, per germline. V lost 4 bases, J lost 6 bases, and 8 bases stayed unmatched. CDR3 DNA: TGTGCCAGCTCACTCGCAGCGGGGGGACCGGATACGCAGTATTTT. Translation gives CASSLAAGGPDTQYF.

The rearrangement links TRBV19 to TRBJ2-1; TRBD2 aligns across 13 bases. Unmatched junction bases numbered 8, after V lost 6 bases and J lost 0 bases. Germline lookup yields CDR1 LNHDA and CDR2 SQIVND (reference sequence). This CDR3 is built from 18 residues. The CDR3 here is CASRPGLAGRSSYNEQFF. For the CDR3, the DNA is TGTGCCAGTAGACCGGGACTAGCGGGGAGGAGCTCCTACAATGAGCAGTTCTTC.

This chain joins TRBV29-1 and TRBJ1-1; 7 nucleotides agree with TRBD1. Germline V gene data show CDR1 as SQVTM and CDR2 as ANQGSEA. V lost 6 bases to trimming and J lost 0 bases; unmatched junction nucleotides: 4. The CDR3 is made up of 13 amino acids. The chain's CDR3 is CSVRGPMNTEAFF. The DNA for the CDR3 is TGCAGCGTGAGGGGGCCTATGAACACTGAAGCTTTCTTT.

The genes are TRBV9 and TRBJ2-3; 8 nucleotides match TRBD2. Trimming at V came to 2 bases and at J to 5 bases, leaving 7 bases not matched to a gene. CDR1 and CDR2 from the germline V gene are SGDLS and YYNGEE. There are 15 residues in the CDR3. This CDR3 reads CASSVLAGGEDTQYF. The DNA of the CDR3 is TGTGCCAGCAGCGTGCTAGCGGGTGGTGAAGATACGCAGTATTTT.

The rearrangement joins TRBV5-1 to TRBJ2-3, with TRBD2 matching 15 bases. Unmatched junction bases numbered 5, after V lost 2 bases and J lost 4 bases. The germline V gene encodes CDR1 SGHRS and CDR2 YFSETQ. This CDR3 has 17 residues. The CDR3 reads CASSFTGLAGGADTQYF. The CDR3 bases are TGCGCCAGCAGCTTTACGGGACTAGCGGGAGGCGCAGATACGCAGTATTTT.

The chain carries TRBV6-5 and TRBJ1-1, with D possibly matching TRBD1 (6 bases). Trimming cost V 4 bases and J 3 bases, with 18 bases left between them. The CDR3 is made up of 16 amino acids. Germline V gene lookup returns CDR1 MNHEY and CDR2 SVGAGI. In DNA, the CDR3 is TGTGCCAGCAGTTCGGGACAAATCTCTGGCGACACTGAAGCTTTCTTT. Residues: CASSSGQISGDTEAFF.

This chain links TRBV2 with TRBJ2-5; D is perhaps TRBD1 (6 bases). The CDR3 is 13 residues long. CDR1 is SNHLY and CDR2 is FYNNEI in the germline V gene. V was clipped by 7 bases and J by 4 bases, with 13 bases between them. This CDR3 is CASKLTGLETQYF. In DNA, the CDR3 is TGTGCCAGCAAATTGACAGGACTAGAGACCCAGTACTTC.

J is TRBJ2-1 and V is TRBV6-5, with 8 bases aligning to TRBD2. The trim removed 4 bases at V and 4 bases at J, leaving 9 bases unmatched. CDR3 length: 16 residues. CDR1 is MNHEY, CDR2 SVGAGI, per germline. The DNA for the CDR3 is TGTGCCAGCAGTTCCCCCCTGGCGGGAGGTTACAATGAGCAGTTCTTC. Its translation: CASSSPLAGGYNEQFF.

This clone appeared a few times. This chain connects TRBV19 to TRBJ2-1; TRBD2 matches 9 bases. The V segment lost 6 bases and the J segment 4 bases; nucleotides outside the gene matches: 10. Germline V CDR1 and CDR2: LNHDA, SQIVND (reference sequence). The CDR3 has 16 amino acids. The CDR3 loop is CASRAKGLADYNEQFF. The CDR3 DNA is TGTGCCAGTAGGGCAAAGGGACTAGCAGATTACAATGAGCAGTTCTTC. The full variable domain, completed using reference TRBV19 and TRBJ2-1, is DGGITQSPKYLFRKEGQNVTLSCEQNLNHDAMYWYRQDPGQGLRLIYYSQIVNDFQKGDIAEGYSVSREKKESFPLTVTSAQKNPTAFYLCASRAKGLADYNEQFFGPGTRLTVL.

This chain connects TRBV19 to TRBJ1-1; 8 bases align to TRBD1. Trimming at V came to 5 bases and at J to 5 bases, leaving 10 bases not matched to a gene. The CDR3 has 15 amino acids. Germline loops: CDR1 LNHDA, CDR2 SQIVND (reference sequence). Here the CDR3 DNA reads TGTGCCAGTAGTTTGTTTACAGGGGGGAAAACTGAAGCTTTCTTT. It specifies CASSLFTGGKTEAFF.

V gene TRBV6-5 combines with J gene TRBJ1-1; D is ambiguous. Germline-derived CDR1 and CDR2 are MNHEY and SVGAGI. Trimming shortened V by 0 bases and J by 6 bases, and 11 bases separated the two germline ends. The length of the CDR3 is 14 residues. Here the CDR3 DNA reads TGTGCCAGCAGTTACTCCGCAGGCCTTGCTGAAGCTTTCTTT. Translated: CASSYSAGLAEAFF.

This sequence joins TRBV30 and TRBJ2-7, with 9 bases that match TRBD2. This CDR3 is 14 amino acids long. The germline gives CDR1 GTSNPN, CDR2 SVGIG (reference sequence). Trimming took 5 bases from V and 2 from J; bases not matched to a gene: 7. In nucleotides, the CDR3 is TGTGCCTGGTCGTCCCTAGCGGGGACCTACGAGCAGTACTTC. It codes for CAWSSLAGTYEQYF.

The chain combines TRBV6-6 with TRBJ1-1; D unresolved. The CDR3 extends over 11 amino acids. Germline CDR1 reads MNHNY; CDR2 reads SVGAGI (reference sequence). V was shortened by 6 bases and J by 3 bases, with 5 bases between the two germline ends. The CDR3 reads CASRLDTEAFF. CDR3 nucleotides: TGTGCCAGCAGGTTAGACACTGAAGCTTTCTTT.

This sequence joins TRBV5-4 and TRBJ2-5; TRBD2 might be the D (7 bases). The V end lost 3 bases, the J end lost 2 bases, and 14 bases lay between the germline ends. The CDR3 extends over 15 amino acids. Germline-derived CDR1 and CDR2 are SGHNT and YYREEE (reference sequence). Written as DNA, the CDR3 is TGTGCCAGCAGCTCGGGGGGCGCGGGTCAAGAGACCCAGTACTTC. Its translation is CASSSGGAGQETQYF.

This clone has just a few counts. This chain links TRBV19 with TRBJ2-4; D may be TRBD2 (6 bases). CDR1 LNHDA and CDR2 SQIVND come from the germline V gene (reference sequence). The ends were cut back, 6 bases at V and 5 bases at J, with 17 bases in the middle. The CDR3 spans 15 residues. The CDR3 loop reads CASSGQRAAQNIQYF. In DNA form, the CDR3 reads TGTGCCAGTAGCGGCCAGCGGGCGGCTCAAAACATTCAGTACTTC.

The chain recombines TRBV11-2 with TRBJ2-7, with 10 bases matching TRBD1. The J segment lost 3 bases and the V segment lost 6 bases, leaving 8 bases of the junction unmatched. Germline V lookup: CDR1 SGHAT, CDR2 FQNNGV. The CDR3 totals 15 residues. For the CDR3, the DNA is TGTGCCAGCAGGAGTCCGGGACAGGGGATCTACGAGCAGTACTTC. Residues: CASRSPGQGIYEQYF.

This chain uses TRBV28 with TRBJ2-1; TRBD2 agrees at 9 bases. The CDR3 length is 16 residues. Germline values: CDR1 MDHEN, CDR2 SYDVKM. The trim removed 10 bases at V and 4 bases at J, leaving 14 bases unmatched. CDR3 nucleotides: TGTGCCACCCGGGGTAGCGGGAGTATAGGGTACAATGAGCAGTTCTTC. Protein product: CATRGSGSIGYNEQFF.

The J gene is TRBJ2-5, the V gene TRBV6-2 or TRBV6-3; 12 bases match TRBD2. Germline V gene sequence: CDR1 MNHEY, CDR2 SVGEGT. CDR3 length: 14 residues. V gave up 5 bases and J gave up 6 bases; unmatched junction bases: 4. The CDR3 bases are TGTGCCAGCAGTCGACTAGCGGGAGTGAAGACCCAGTACTTC. This encodes CASSRLAGVKTQYF.

The V gene is TRBV9, the J gene TRBJ2-2; 9 nucleotides align to TRBD1. The V gene end was trimmed by 1 base and the J gene end by 7 bases; junction bases not matched to a gene: 11. From germline, CDR1 is SGDLS and CDR2 YYNGEE. This CDR3 is 17 amino acids long. CDR3 bases: TGTGCCAGCAGCGTATCGGGGACAGGGATCTTTAGCGGGGAGCTGTTTTTT. Translating it yields CASSVSGTGIFSGELFF.

This sequence joins TRBV7-2 and TRBJ2-7; the match to TRBD1 covers 7 bases. CDR3 length: 17 amino acids. Trimming cost V 5 bases and J 0 bases; bases outside gene matches: 13. Germline-derived CDR1 and CDR2 are SGHTA and FQGNSA. The CDR3: CASSTLLTGPFSYEQYF. The CDR3 DNA reads as TGTGCCAGCAGCACCCTGCTGACAGGGCCCTTCTCCTACGAGCAGTACTTC.

The chain recombines TRBV12-3 or TRBV12-4 with TRBJ2-5; TRBD2 matches at 8 bases. The CDR3 runs 13 residues. V shed 5 bases and J 5 bases; nucleotides not matched to a gene: 4. The CDR3 nucleotides are TGTGCCAGCAGTATGGGACTAGGCGAGACCCAGTACTTC. It codes for CASSMGLGETQYF.

The V and J genes are TRBV19 and TRBJ2-2, with 11 positions matching TRBD2. CDR3 length: 16 amino acids. The germline V gene has CDR1 LNHDA and CDR2 SQIVND (reference sequence). The V gene end was trimmed by 9 bases and the J gene end by 5 bases; junction bases not matched to a gene: 11. Here the CDR3 DNA reads TGTGCCAGCCGGGGCTTTAGCGGGGGGGCAACCGGGGAGCTGTTTTTT. It yields the protein CASRGFSGGATGELFF.

The chain has TRBV6-6 and TRBJ1-5; TRBD1 aligns across 7 bases. The CDR3 runs to 14 residues. Per germline, CDR1 MNHNY and CDR2 SVGAGI (reference sequence). V was clipped by 7 bases and J by 4 bases; unmatched bases: 7. CDR3 bases: TGTGCCAGCACCCAGGGGGAGCCTAATCAGCCCCAGCATTTT. Amino acids: CASTQGEPNQPQHF.

The chain recombines TRBV7-8 with TRBJ2-3; the D gene is possibly TRBD1 (6 bases). V lost 5 bases to trimming and J lost 5 bases, with 8 bases between them. The germline CDR1 and CDR2 sequences are SGHVS and FQNEAQ. The CDR3 runs to 12 residues. DNA of the CDR3: TGTGCCAGCAGCCAGGGGATAGATACGCAGTATTTT. The encoded protein is CASSQGIDTQYF. The full variable domain, rest sourced from reference TRBV7-8 and TRBJ2-3, is GAGVSQSPRYKVAKRGQDVALRCDPISGHVSLFWYQQALGQGPEFLTYFQNEAQLDKSGLPSDRFFAERPEGSVSTLKIQRTQQEDSAVYLCASSQGIDTQYFGPGTRLTVL.

The chain couples TRBV4-1 to TRBJ1-1; TRBD1 matches at 9 bases. Germline loops: CDR1 MGHRA, CDR2 YSYEKL. The CDR3 runs to 13 residues. V shed 4 bases, J shed 5 bases, and the junction held 2 bases outside the gene matches. The CDR3 coding sequence is TGCGCCAGCAGCCGGACAGGGGTGACTGAAGCTTTCTTT. Amino acids: CASSRTGVTEAFF.

The chain is built from TRBV6-5 and TRBJ2-6, with D uncertain. CDR1 and CDR2 from the germline V gene are MNHEY and SVGAGI. Trimming removed 0 bases from V and 0 bases from J, with 6 bases in between. The CDR3 sequence is 16 residues long. The DNA for the CDR3 is TGTGCCAGCAGTTACTCGGGCTTCTCTGGGGCCAACGTCCTGACTTTC. Protein sequence: CASSYSGFSGANVLTF.

This chain uses TRBV7-2 with TRBJ1-6, with D possibly TRBD1 on 6 matching bases. The CDR3 is 15 residues long. Trimming removed 3 bases at V and 6 bases at J, with 12 bases between. The germline V gene encodes CDR1 SGHTA and CDR2 FQGNSA. The chain's CDR3 is CASSFSRGGNSPLHF. The CDR3 bases are TGTGCCAGCAGCTTTTCCAGGGGTGGTAATTCACCCCTCCACTTT.

The chain has TRBV12-3 or TRBV12-4 and TRBJ1-5; D is unclear. V was trimmed by 3 bases and J by 5 bases, leaving 5 bases between them. This CDR3 is 12 amino acids long. CDR3 coding DNA: TGTGCCAGCAGTTTCGGGGATCAGCCCCAGCATTTT. Encoded protein: CASSFGDQPQHF.

In this sample, this clone turned up a few times. The chain employs TRBV18 and TRBJ2-7; tentative D call: TRBD1 (5 bases). Germline V gene data show CDR1 as KGHSH and CDR2 as LQKENI. The CDR3 has 15 residues. Trimming pared 3 bases from V and 2 bases from J, leaving 14 bases between. DNA of the CDR3: TGTGCCAGCTCACCCGCGTCAGGGCTCACCTACGAGCAGTACTTC. The encoded protein is CASSPASGLTYEQYF.

The genes are TRBV28 and TRBJ1-5; a possible D gene is TRBD1 (6 bases). Germline V gene lookup returns CDR1 MDHEN and CDR2 SYDVKM. The CDR3 spans 15 residues. Trimming removed 8 bases at V and 4 bases at J, with 18 bases between. The CDR3 DNA reads as TGTGCCAGCGGCGATACAGGGAATCGGAATCAGCCCCAGCATTTT. It codes for CASGDTGNRNQPQHF.